The clone carrying this TCR beta chain was counted a single time. The data belong to a study of control samples from healthy donors and cancer patients. Libraries were prepared by immunoSEQ multiplex PCR; TCRdb keeps only in-frame clonotypes and omits some of them. The table shows more than 65,000 clones, with approximately 84% occurring only once. The sequence came from a man aged 50 or older in good health. Sequenced input: blood.

CDR3 in DNA: TGCGCCAGCAGCCAAACCGGGACCTCCTACGAGCAGTACTTC. Amino acids: CASSQTGTSYEQYF. J is TRBJ2-7 and V is TRBV4-3; D is possibly TRBD1 or TRBD2 (5 bases each). Looked up from germline, CDR1 is LGHNA and CDR2 is YSLEER. Deletions cut 2 bases from V and 0 bases from J, with 8 bases between. The CDR3 sequence is 14 residues long.